This entry describes one T cell receptor beta chain. No antigen is known for it. The entry originates in a study of regulatory T cells in long-lasting Graves disease. Study-wide context: Over 5 years of antithyroid drugs with positive TSH receptor antibodies was taken to mean persistent Graves' disease.

To make TCR beta libraries, researchers used iRepertoire HTBI primers and Arm-PCR of CDR3 regions. TCRdb ran MiXCR on the multiplex PCR reads and lists one entry per CDR3 protein. The sample records roughly 360,000 distinct CDR3 sequences, approximately 23% being singletons. Study results and limitations: New patients shared 1,000 or so public clonotypes, and persistent patients shared more, with a few thousand.

As for time point: persistent/refractory GD, antithyroid drugs over 5 years with positive TRAb. Extracted RNA from PBMCs served as the source of the TCR library. Patients met American Thyroid Association criteria for Graves' disease. The CDR3 is 14 residues long. Trimming left V 2 bases short and J 13 bases short, with 16 bases between. CDR1 is SGHRS and CDR2 is YFSETQ in the germline V gene. The origin of this receptor is a woman between 35 and 50 years old with Graves disease. Material: peripheral blood mononuclear cells (PBMCs), obtained when the disease was refractory, from a patient treated with antithyroid drugs. The V gene is TRBV5-1, the J gene TRBJ1-6, with a weak D call TRBD1 (5 bases). The CDR3 protein is CASSFGTGVTPLHF. The CDR3 DNA follows: TGCGCCAGCAGCTTCGGGACGGGGGTGACGCCCCTCCACTTT.